This record looks at one TCR beta chain sequence and its context. The antigen remains undetermined. The V and J ends lost 3 bases and 2 bases respectively, with 13 bases between them. The CDR3 runs 15 residues. From germline, CDR1 is SGHNT and CDR2 YYREEE (reference sequence). Produced via immunoSEQ multiplex PCR; TCRdb's table is partial and in-frame only. This sample has approximately 980,000 clones, with around three quarters found just once. This entry belongs to a study of shared clonotypes between healthy human individuals. Study-wide findings and caveats: An expected dependence of interdonor clonotype sharing on sequencing depth was noted.

This TCR derives from a man aged 18 to 35 in good health. V and J are TRBV5-4 and TRBJ2-3, with a tentative D call TRBD2 (6 bases). The sequenced sample consisted of memory CD4+ T cells sorted from blood. The subset denotes: CD45RA-negative fraction. In DNA, the CDR3 is TGTGCCAGCAGCTCAGGAGGGACCTACACAGATACGCAGTATTTT. Protein product: CASSSGGTYTDTQYF.